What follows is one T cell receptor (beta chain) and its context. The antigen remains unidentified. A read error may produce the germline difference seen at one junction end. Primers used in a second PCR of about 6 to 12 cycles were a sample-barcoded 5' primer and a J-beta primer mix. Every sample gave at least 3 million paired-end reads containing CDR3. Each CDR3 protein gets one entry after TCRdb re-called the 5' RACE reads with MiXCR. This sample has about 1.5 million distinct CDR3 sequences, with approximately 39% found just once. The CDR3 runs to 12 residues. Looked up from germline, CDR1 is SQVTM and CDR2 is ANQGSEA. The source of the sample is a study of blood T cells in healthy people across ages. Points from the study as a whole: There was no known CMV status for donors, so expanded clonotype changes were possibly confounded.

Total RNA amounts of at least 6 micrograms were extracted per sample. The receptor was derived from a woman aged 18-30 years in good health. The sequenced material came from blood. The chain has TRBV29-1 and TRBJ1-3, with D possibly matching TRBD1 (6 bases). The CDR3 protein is CSVGQVGDTIYF. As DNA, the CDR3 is TGCAGCGTTGGACAGGTTGGAGACACCATATATTTT.